This T cell receptor (beta chain) is drawn from a study of shared clonotypes between healthy human individuals. General study points: The sharing of 4.5% to 5.5% of naive CD4 clonotypes was seen across a few donors.

A note on this clone: What it binds is not known.

V was trimmed by 1 base and J by 1 base, leaving 8 bases between them. Per the germline V gene, CDR1 is MGHRA and CDR2 is YSYEKL. The CDR3 sequence is 14 residues long. Profiling relied on immunoSEQ multiplex PCR, and the TCRdb table lists in-frame clones only, not all of them. Of over 2,000,000 clones in the sample, just under 95% were seen once. The naive CD8 fraction comprised CD45RO-negative cells positively selected for CCR7 and excluded terminally differentiated effector memory CD45RA+ cells. Donors, healthy HIV-negative adults, lacked recent acute infections or vaccinations. The sequencing sample was made of naive CD8+ T cells from PBMCs. The chain couples TRBV4-1 to TRBJ2-7; D gene unclear. The sequence was collected from a man aged 18 to 30 in good health. Some clones in this sample may be carry-over from other donors' samples. The CDR3 nucleotides are TGCGCCAGCAGCCAAGGACTGCAATCCTACGAGCAGTACTTC. It translates to CASSQGLQSYEQYF.